What follows are 32 T cell receptor beta chains derived from one specimen sequenced in a study of blood T cell repertoires in COVID-19 (dated by TCRdb to about 2020). Library generation was performed with the immunoSEQ multiplex PCR assay. TCRdb took this table from immuneACCESS and kept in-frame rearrangements with V and J called. Such tables lack part of the clones; where checked against another copy, unresolved V genes explain under half of the gap, and the rest is unexplained. The sample includes about 310,000 clones, with around 90% observed a single time. Under 1.1% of the sample rests with the top ten. The specimen sequenced was peripheral blood. The receptors here all came from a woman aged 40 to 55 with COVID-19, enrolled during active disease.

The chain is built from TRBV6-1 and TRBJ1-2, with D perhaps matching TRBD1 (6 bases). Trimming took 2 bases from V and 0 from J, leaving 13 bases between them. The germline CDR1 and CDR2 sequences are MNHNS and SASEGT. The CDR3 length is 16 residues. The CDR3 DNA follows: TGTGCCAGCAGTGAACTGGGGGGGGCTACTAACTATGGCTACACCTTC. It codes for CASSELGGATNYGYTF.

Of note for this clone: Other DNA sequences from this sample encode an identical CDR3 as well. The chain has TRBV19 and TRBJ1-1; the match to TRBD1 covers 9 bases. This CDR3 region has 15 residues. V was pared by 6 bases and J by 1 base, with 6 bases of the junction left unmatched. The V gene's germline CDR1 is LNHDA and CDR2 SQIVND (reference sequence). The CDR3 DNA sequence: TGTGCCAGTAGCCCAAGGGGACAGGGGAACACTGAAGCTTTCTTT. This codes for CASSPRGQGNTEAFF.

The gene calls are TRBV2 and TRBJ2-1; 14 bases match TRBD2. With 5 bases clipped from V and 13 bases from J, the junction kept 7 bases outside the gene matches. The CDR3 length is 14 residues. CDR1 is SNHLY, CDR2 FYNNEI, per germline. The CDR3 coding sequence is TGTGCCAGCAGTCTCGGGACTAGCGGGGGATCTCAGTTCTTC. It yields the protein CASSLGTSGGSQFF.

The chain links TRBV28 to TRBJ1-5; D is uncertain. The V and J ends lost 3 bases and 0 bases respectively, with 15 bases between them. Looked up from germline, CDR1 is MDHEN and CDR2 is SYDVKM. The CDR3 totals 17 residues. The CDR3 DNA follows: TGTGCCAGCAGTTTCCCACCAGGTGACTATAGCAATCAGCCCCAGCATTTT. Translation: CASSFPPGDYSNQPQHF.

The genes are TRBV28 and TRBJ2-4; D not certain. This CDR3 spans 14 amino acids. CDR1 is MDHEN and CDR2 is SYDVKM in the germline V gene. V lost 6 bases and J lost 0, with 9 bases in between. The CDR3 sequence is CASRPPGAKNIQYF. The CDR3 coding sequence is TGTGCCAGCAGACCACCGGGAGCCAAAAACATTCAGTACTTC.

This clone has only a few counts. V is TRBV11-2 and J is TRBJ2-7; D not resolved. The length of the CDR3 is 11 residues. Trimming removed 5 bases at V and 3 bases at J, with 5 bases between. The V gene's germline CDR1 is SGHAT and CDR2 FQNNGV. DNA of the CDR3: TGTGCCAGCAGCCCCTTCTACGAGCAGTACTTC. This codes for CASSPFYEQYF. Filled out from reference TRBV11-2 and TRBJ2-7, the complete variable domain reads EAGVAQSPRYKIIEKRQSVAFWCNPISGHATLYWYQQILGQGPKLLIQFQNNGVVDDSQLPKDRFSAERLKGVDSTLKIQPAKLEDSAVYLCASSPFYEQYFGPGTRLTVT.

The chain carries TRBV29-1 and TRBJ2-5; TRBD2 aligns across 8 bases. The CDR3 length is 13 residues. From germline, CDR1 is SQVTM and CDR2 ANQGSEA. J gave up 4 bases and V 7 bases, and 8 bases lay outside the gene matches. For the CDR3, the DNA is TGCAGCGATCGGGGGGGGCTCGGAGAGACCCAGTACTTC. Translated: CSDRGGLGETQYF.

The J gene is TRBJ1-1, the V gene TRBV15; a weak D match, TRBD1 (5 bases). Germline CDR1 reads LNHNV; CDR2 reads YYDKDF (reference sequence). The CDR3 contains 15 residues. Trimming shortened V by 0 bases and J by 10 bases, and 18 bases separated the two germline ends. The DNA for the CDR3 is TGTGCCACCAGCAGAGATGGCAGGGCTGGAAGTATAGCTTTCTTT. Its protein product is CATSRDGRAGSIAFF.

This clone was recorded once. This chain links TRBV7-9 with TRBJ1-3; no reliable D call. CDR3 length: 14 amino acids. The V end was cut by 8 bases, the J end by 0 bases, with 11 bases between. Germline values: CDR1 SEHNR, CDR2 FQNEAQ (reference sequence). The CDR3: CASGTSGSGNTIYF. In DNA, the CDR3 is TGTGCCAGCGGCACGTCGGGCTCTGGAAACACCATATATTTT.

J is TRBJ2-3 and V is TRBV28; a weak D match, TRBD2 (5 bases). The germline CDR1 and CDR2 sequences are MDHEN and SYDVKM. V was shortened by 5 bases and J by 2 bases, with 14 bases between the two germline ends. The CDR3 is made up of 15 amino acids. The CDR3 region is CASSPRGYPTDTQYF. As DNA, the CDR3 is TGTGCCAGCAGTCCCCGGGGTTATCCCACAGATACGCAGTATTTT.

The genes are TRBV27 and TRBJ2-7; TRBD1 agrees at 7 bases. J lost 2 bases, V lost 5 bases, and 15 bases had no gene match. Germline values: CDR1 MNHEY, CDR2 SMNVEV (reference sequence). The CDR3 has 17 amino acids. CDR3 DNA: TGTGCCAGCAGTCTTCAATTCACAGGGGACCCAACCTACGAGCAGTACTTC. Amino acids: CASSLQFTGDPTYEQYF.

The chain employs TRBV28 and TRBJ1-2; a possible D gene is TRBD1 (6 bases). Between the trimmed V and J ends, which lost 2 bases and 8 bases, there was a span of 12 bases. Germline V gives CDR1 MDHEN, CDR2 SYDVKM. This CDR3 region has 13 residues. CDR3 sequence reads: CASSLRTAWGYTF. The CDR3 nucleotides are TGTGCCAGCAGTTTACGGACAGCTTGGGGCTACACCTTC.

V is TRBV5-1 and J is TRBJ2-2, with 8 bases matching TRBD1. V lost 1 base, J lost 0 bases, and 5 bases stayed unmatched. The CDR3 runs to 17 residues. Germline CDR1 reads SGHRS; CDR2 reads YFSETQ. The CDR3 region has the DNA TGCGCCAGCAGCTTGAGACAGGGGTTTCCGAACACCGGGGAGCTGTTTTTT. Its protein is CASSLRQGFPNTGELFF.

The chain employs TRBV6-2 or TRBV6-3 and TRBJ2-7, with 7 bases lining up with TRBD2. From germline, CDR1 is MNHEY and CDR2 SVGEGT. The CDR3 totals 16 residues. V trimming: 6 bases; J trimming: 0 bases; junction bases outside the gene matches: 11. CDR3 nucleotide sequence: TGTGCCAGCAGCCCCGTCTTGCGGGAGTACTCCTACGAGCAGTACTTC. It specifies CASSPVLREYSYEQYF.

This clone was observed a single time. The chain couples TRBV2 to TRBJ1-5; D is unclear. In germline, CDR1 is SNHLY, CDR2 FYNNEI. The V and J ends lost 6 bases and 5 bases respectively, with 14 bases between them. The CDR3 loop spans 14 amino acids. The CDR3 reads CASRGRGADQPQHF. The CDR3 DNA reads TGTGCCAGCAGGGGCCGGGGAGCGGATCAGCCCCAGCATTTT.

This chain connects TRBV6-5 to TRBJ1-4, with 9 bases aligning to TRBD1. Per germline, CDR1 MNHEY and CDR2 SVGAGI. V was pared by 7 bases and J by 7 bases, with 10 bases of the junction left unmatched. The CDR3 spans 15 residues. CDR3 residues: CASNQYRGQSEKLFF. For the CDR3, the DNA is TGTGCCAGCAATCAGTACAGGGGGCAGAGTGAAAAACTGTTTTTT.

The chain joins TRBV4-1 to TRBJ2-3; 11 positions match TRBD2. This CDR3 is built from 19 residues. Germline CDR1 reads MGHRA; CDR2 reads YSYEKL. V dropped 0 bases and J dropped 1; count of bases not matched to a gene: 9. CDR3: CASSQDFTSGSPRTDTQYF. CDR3 bases: TGCGCCAGCAGCCAAGATTTCACTAGCGGGAGCCCCCGCACAGATACGCAGTATTTT.

CDR3 protein: CASSLERRTDTQYF. CDR3 bases: TGCGCCAGCAGCTTAGAAAGGCGGACAGATACGCAGTATTTT. The chain uses TRBV5-1 and TRBJ2-3; D not certain. The germline V and J ends were trimmed by 2 bases and 3 bases, with 10 bases remaining between them. The germline CDR1 and CDR2 sequences are SGHRS and YFSETQ. The CDR3 is 14 amino acids.

In nucleotides, the CDR3 is TGTGCCAGCAGTGACCAAGGAACAGGGGGCTGGTCTGAAGCTTTCTTT. Translating gives CASSDQGTGGWSEAFF. The rearrangement uses TRBV2 and TRBJ1-1, with 9 nucleotides matching TRBD1. The CDR3 consists of 16 residues. V gave up 3 bases and J gave up 6 bases; unmatched junction bases: 11. In germline, CDR1 is SNHLY, CDR2 FYNNEI.

The genes are TRBV28 and TRBJ1-1; tentatively, D is TRBD1 (5 bases). Germline V gene data show CDR1 as MDHEN and CDR2 as SYDVKM. CDR3 length: 14 residues. V was clipped by 3 bases and J by 3 bases, with 11 bases between them. CDR3 sequence (DNA): TGTGCCAGCAGTTTTAGCTGGGGGGACACTGAAGCTTTCTTT. Its translation is CASSFSWGDTEAFF.

The chain recombines TRBV28 with TRBJ2-2; tentative D call: TRBD2 (5 bases). With 2 bases removed from V and 7 bases from J, the gap between germline ends came to 11 bases. The length of the CDR3 is 14 residues. Germline loops: CDR1 MDHEN, CDR2 SYDVKM. The CDR3 DNA sequence: TGTGCCAGCAGTTTAAAGAGGGCGGGCGGGGAGCTGTTTTTT. Protein sequence: CASSLKRAGGELFF.

This sequence joins TRBV7-9 and TRBJ2-5; 7 bases agree with TRBD2. The length of the CDR3 is 17 residues. Germline values: CDR1 SEHNR, CDR2 FQNEAQ (reference sequence). The V segment lost 0 bases and the J segment 2 bases; nucleotides outside the gene matches: 9. The CDR3 bases are TGTGCCAGCAGCTTAGCGAAGGAACTAGCGAGGCAAGAGACCCAGTACTTC. It specifies CASSLAKELARQETQYF.

This rearrangement joins TRBV19 to TRBJ1-5; 7 bases map to TRBD1. Germline V gene data show CDR1 as LNHDA and CDR2 as SQIVND (reference sequence). The V gene end was trimmed by 4 bases and the J gene end by 2 bases; junction bases not matched to a gene: 8. The CDR3 contains 16 residues. The CDR3 DNA follows: TGTGCCAGTAGTACCCTCCCCGGGACAGGCAATCAGCCCCAGCATTTT. As protein: CASSTLPGTGNQPQHF.

The chain joins TRBV28 to TRBJ1-2, with D unresolved. Germline V CDR1 and CDR2: MDHEN, SYDVKM. The CDR3 has 11 amino acids. With 5 bases removed from V and 8 bases from J, the gap between germline ends came to 9 bases. In nucleotides, the CDR3 is TGTGCCAGCAGTAACCGGTGGGGCTACACCTTC. It codes for CASSNRWGYTF.

This chain uses TRBV28 with TRBJ1-5, with D tentatively TRBD1 (6 bases). Germline lookup yields CDR1 MDHEN and CDR2 SYDVKM. The V gene lost 2 bases and the J gene lost 3 bases, with 11 bases spanning the gap. CDR3 length: 15 residues. CDR3 amino acids: CASSLGRGVNQPQHF. Written as DNA, the CDR3 is TGTGCCAGCAGTTTAGGCAGGGGAGTCAATCAGCCCCAGCATTTT.

The genes are TRBV7-3 and TRBJ2-2; TRBD1 agrees at 8 bases. Germline CDR1 and CDR2: SGHTA and FQGTGA. With V trimmed by 5 bases and J by 1 base, 0 bases remained unmatched. The CDR3 has 14 amino acids. The CDR3 sequence is CASSGTGNTGELFF. CDR3 DNA sequence: TGTGCCAGCAGCGGGACAGGGAACACCGGGGAGCTGTTTTTT.

The J gene is TRBJ1-1, the V gene TRBV5-6; TRBD1 agrees at 9 bases. Looked up from germline, CDR1 is SGHDT and CDR2 is YYEEEE. This CDR3 is 15 amino acids long. J gave up 3 bases and V 2 bases, and 5 bases lay outside the gene matches. The CDR3 DNA reads as TGTGCCAGCAGCTTACAGGGGGCAGAGTACACTGAAGCTTTCTTT. It encodes CASSLQGAEYTEAFF.

The chain uses TRBV2 and TRBJ2-7, with D possibly matching TRBD2 (5 bases). This CDR3 region has 11 residues. The ends were cut back, 6 bases at V and 12 bases at J, with 15 bases in the middle. Germline V gene sequence: CDR1 SNHLY, CDR2 FYNNEI. As DNA, the CDR3 is TGTGCCAGCAGACTAGTGTCCCATCCGTACTTC. Translated: CASRLVSHPYF.

The chain links TRBV27 to TRBJ1-4, with a possible D match to TRBD1 (6 bases). In germline, CDR1 is MNHEY, CDR2 SMNVEV (reference sequence). Between the trimmed V and J ends, which lost 5 bases and 5 bases, there was a span of 15 bases. This CDR3 contains 15 residues. The CDR3 coding sequence is TGTGCCAGCAGTCCGTTGACAGGAACCAATGAAAAACTGTTTTTT. Translated, it gives CASSPLTGTNEKLFF.

The genes are TRBV18 and TRBJ1-3; D perhaps matches TRBD1 (5 bases). The CDR3 covers 19 residues. Germline assignment: CDR1 KGHSH and CDR2 LQKENI. Between the trimmed V and J ends, which lost 3 bases and 0 bases, there was a span of 21 bases. The DNA for the CDR3 is TGTGCCAGCTCACCCTCAACTCGCAGGGAAACGAGCTCTGGAAACACCATATATTTT. Translation gives CASSPSTRRETSSGNTIYF. The entire variable domain, with the rest obtained from reference TRBV18 and TRBJ1-3, is as follows: NAGVMQNPRHLVRRRGQEARLRCSPMKGHSHVYWYRQLPEEGLKFMVYLQKENIIDESGMPKERFSAEFPKEGPSILRIQQVVRGDSAAYFCASSPSTRRETSSGNTIYFGEGSWLTVV.

The chain combines TRBV15 with TRBJ2-1; no reliable D call. The CDR3 is made up of 16 amino acids. V was cut by 0 bases and J by 0 bases, with 9 bases left in between. Germline V gene lookup returns CDR1 LNHNV and CDR2 YYDKDF (reference sequence). The CDR3 region has the DNA TGTGCCACCAGCAGAGATATCACAAGCTCCTACAATGAGCAGTTCTTC. Protein: CATSRDITSSYNEQFF.

This clone occurred a few times. V usage is TRBV3-1 (or the pseudogene TRBV3-2) and J usage is TRBJ1-1; TRBD1 matches 9 bases. V was clipped by 4 bases and J by 4 bases; unmatched bases: 4. The CDR3 has 14 amino acids. Germline lookup yields CDR1 LGHDT and CDR2 YNNKEL (reference sequence). In nucleotides, the CDR3 is TGTGCCAGCAGCCTCGGACAGGGGATCACTGAAGCTTTCTTT. This gives the protein CASSLGQGITEAFF.